Listed below are T cell receptor beta chains from one sample, sequenced in a study of beta chain features in type 1 diabetes. Sequenced by immunoSEQ multiplex PCR; TCRdb stores in-frame clones only, minus some. Among around 690,000 clones listed, under 15% were seen once. Specimen: naive CD4+ T cells from blood. These receptors all stem from a man aged 30 to 39 with type 1 diabetes. CDR3s include the opening cysteine and the closing phenylalanine or tryptophan. Fields, in order: J gene, clone size, CDR3 length, D gene, V gene, CDR3 DNA, CDR3 protein. A D gene is named only where the DNA matches it firmly. Some rows have no size entry. The others give once, few or many, or a class for an expanded clone.

j_gene: TRBJ2-7
abundance: few
len: 13
d_gene: .
v_gene: TRBV29-1
CDR3nt: TGCAGCGTTGAAGATCAGGGCTTCTCCGAGCAGTACTTC
CDR3aa: CSVEDQGFSEQYF

j_gene: TRBJ2-2
abundance: .
len: 14
d_gene: .
v_gene: TRBV18
CDR3nt: TGTGCCAGCTCATCTAGTCGAAACACCGGGGAGCTGTTTTTT
CDR3aa: CASSSSRNTGELFF

j_gene: TRBJ2-7
abundance: few
len: 15
d_gene: .
v_gene: TRBV29-1
CDR3nt: TGCAGCGTTGAAAGGTACGTTGCCGGAACCTACGAGCAGTACTTC
CDR3aa: CSVERYVAGTYEQYF

j_gene: TRBJ1-5
abundance: .
len: 13
d_gene: .
v_gene: TRBV7-9
CDR3nt: TGTGCCAGCAGCGGGGACGCCAATCAGCCCCAGCATTTT
CDR3aa: CASSGDANQPQHF

j_gene: TRBJ2-5
abundance: .
len: 15
d_gene: .
v_gene: TRBV27
CDR3nt: TGTGCCAGCAGTTTATCAAGACAGTTTCAAGAGACCCAGTACTTC
CDR3aa: CASSLSRQFQETQYF

j_gene: TRBJ2-4
abundance: few
len: 14
d_gene: TRBD1
v_gene: TRBV10-3
CDR3nt: TGTGCCATCACCCCGGACAGGGGGCGCGGGATTCAGTACTTC
CDR3aa: CAITPDRGRGIQYF

j_gene: TRBJ1-1
abundance: few
len: 13
d_gene: .
v_gene: TRBV27
CDR3nt: TGTGCCAGCAGTTTTGTAATGGGTGCGGAAGCTTTCTTT
CDR3aa: CASSFVMGAEAFF

j_gene: TRBJ1-4
abundance: few
len: 14
d_gene: TRBD1
v_gene: TRBV9
CDR3nt: TGTGCCAGCAGTCGACAGGGGACTAATGAAAAACTGTTTTTT
CDR3aa: CASSRQGTNEKLFF

j_gene: TRBJ1-2
abundance: few
len: 13
d_gene: TRBD1
v_gene: TRBV29-1
CDR3nt: TGCAGCGTTACAGGACAGGGGGCGTCTGGCTACACCTTC
CDR3aa: CSVTGQGASGYTF

j_gene: TRBJ2-7
abundance: few
len: 16
d_gene: .
v_gene: TRBV5-6
CDR3nt: TGTGCCAGCAGCAGGATCAGGGCCCCGATCTCCTACGAGCAGTACTTC
CDR3aa: CASSRIRAPISYEQYF

j_gene: TRBJ1-2
abundance: .
len: 14
d_gene: TRBD1
v_gene: TRBV10-3
CDR3nt: TGTGCCAGCCTCCGGGACAGGGGGCTATATGGCTACACCTTC
CDR3aa: CASLRDRGLYGYTF

j_gene: TRBJ2-2
abundance: .
len: 11
d_gene: .
v_gene: TRBV29-1
CDR3nt: TGCAGCGCCTCGAACACCGGGGAGCTGTTTTTT
CDR3aa: CSASNTGELFF

j_gene: TRBJ2-4
abundance: .
len: 11
d_gene: .
v_gene: TRBV7-2
CDR3nt: TGTGCCAGCACCAACAAAAACATTCAGTACTTC
CDR3aa: CASTNKNIQYF

j_gene: TRBJ2-7
abundance: .
len: 12
d_gene: .
v_gene: TRBV4-2
CDR3nt: TGTGCCAGCAGCCAGCGACGCTACGAGCAGTACTTC
CDR3aa: CASSQRRYEQYF

j_gene: TRBJ2-5
abundance: .
len: 17
d_gene: TRBD1
v_gene: TRBV5-1
CDR3nt: TGCGCCAGCAGCCCTTCGCCCCAAGGACAGGGGAGAGAGACCCAGTACTTC
CDR3aa: CASSPSPQGQGRETQYF

j_gene: TRBJ2-3
abundance: .
len: 13
d_gene: .
v_gene: TRBV30
CDR3nt: TGTGCCTGGACCCAAACATTGCCAGATACGCAGTATTTT
CDR3aa: CAWTQTLPDTQYF

j_gene: TRBJ1-3
abundance: few
len: 16
d_gene: .
v_gene: TRBV7-2
CDR3nt: TGTGCCAGCAGCCTAGGGCCGGGGCCGACTGGAAACACCATATATTTT
CDR3aa: CASSLGPGPTGNTIYF

j_gene: TRBJ1-5
abundance: few
len: 13
d_gene: .
v_gene: TRBV5-4
CDR3nt: TGTGCCAGCAGCGTCGACCCGGGGCAGCCCCAGCATTTT
CDR3aa: CASSVDPGQPQHF

j_gene: TRBJ1-1
abundance: few
len: 14
d_gene: .
v_gene: TRBV9
CDR3nt: TGTGCCAGCAGCGTAGTTGGAGGGAACACTGAAGCTTTCTTT
CDR3aa: CASSVVGGNTEAFF

j_gene: TRBJ1-2
abundance: few
len: 13
d_gene: TRBD1
v_gene: TRBV6-6
CDR3nt: TGTGCCAGCAGTGATGGGACAGGGAATGGCTACACCTTC
CDR3aa: CASSDGTGNGYTF

j_gene: TRBJ1-5
abundance: few
len: 16
d_gene: .
v_gene: TRBV5-6
CDR3nt: TGTGCCAGCAGCTTGTGGGCAACCCCTTGGAATCAGCCCCAGCATTTT
CDR3aa: CASSLWATPWNQPQHF

j_gene: TRBJ1-5
abundance: .
len: 15
d_gene: TRBD1
v_gene: TRBV7-2
CDR3nt: TGTGCCAGCAGTTTACAGGGGAGGTCCAATCAGCCCCAGCATTTT
CDR3aa: CASSLQGRSNQPQHF

j_gene: TRBJ2-3
abundance: .
len: 14
d_gene: TRBD2
v_gene: TRBV6-5
CDR3nt: TGTGCCAGCTCACAGCGGGGGGGCAGAGATACGCAGTATTTT
CDR3aa: CASSQRGGRDTQYF

j_gene: TRBJ2-3
abundance: .
len: 13
d_gene: .
v_gene: TRBV5-6
CDR3nt: TGTGCCAGCAGCCCTCTATCCACAGATACGCAGTATTTT
CDR3aa: CASSPLSTDTQYF

j_gene: TRBJ2-7
abundance: few
len: 13
d_gene: .
v_gene: TRBV5-1
CDR3nt: TGCGCCAGCAGCTTACCTTCACCCAACGAGCAGTACTTC
CDR3aa: CASSLPSPNEQYF

j_gene: TRBJ1-5
abundance: once
len: 13
d_gene: .
v_gene: TRBV19
CDR3nt: TGTGCCAGTAGTATGTCAGGATACCAGCCCCAGCATTTT
CDR3aa: CASSMSGYQPQHF

j_gene: TRBJ2-5
abundance: .
len: 14
d_gene: .
v_gene: TRBV30
CDR3nt: TGTGCCTGGAGTCCAGACGACATACAAGAGACCCAGTACTTC
CDR3aa: CAWSPDDIQETQYF

j_gene: TRBJ2-2
abundance: .
len: 14
d_gene: .
v_gene: TRBV27
CDR3nt: TGTGCCAGCAGTTTCCCGACAGCCACCGGGGAGCTGTTTTTT
CDR3aa: CASSFPTATGELFF

j_gene: TRBJ2-5
abundance: .
len: 18
d_gene: .
v_gene: TRBV10-3
CDR3nt: TGTGCCATCAGTGAGTCTATACTCTATACAAAGGCGCGCGTGGCCCAGTACTTC
CDR3aa: CAISESILYTKARVAQYF